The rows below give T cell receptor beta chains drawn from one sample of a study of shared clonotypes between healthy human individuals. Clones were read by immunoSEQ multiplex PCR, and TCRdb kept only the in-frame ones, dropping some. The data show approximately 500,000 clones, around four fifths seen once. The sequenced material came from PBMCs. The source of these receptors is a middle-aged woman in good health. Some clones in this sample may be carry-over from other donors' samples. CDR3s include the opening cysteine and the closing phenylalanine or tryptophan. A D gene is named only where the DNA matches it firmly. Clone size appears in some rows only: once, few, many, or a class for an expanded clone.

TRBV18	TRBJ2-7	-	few	CASSPPAGYEQYF	TGTGCCAGCTCACCACCGGCAGGGTACGAGCAGTACTTC
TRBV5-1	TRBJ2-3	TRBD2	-	CASSLPLAGGTDTQYF	TGCGCCAGCAGCTTGCCTCTAGCGGGGGGCACAGATACGCAGTATTTT
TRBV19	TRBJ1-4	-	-	CASSAPRNNEKLFF	TGTGCCAGTAGTGCCCCCCGGAATAATGAAAAACTGTTTTTT
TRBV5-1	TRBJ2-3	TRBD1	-	CASSPGTAYTTDTQYF	TGCGCCAGCAGCCCAGGGACAGCCTACACCACAGATACGCAGTATTTT
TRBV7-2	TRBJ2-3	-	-	CASSPGLQADTQYF	TGTGCCAGCAGCCCAGGACTACAGGCAGATACGCAGTATTTT
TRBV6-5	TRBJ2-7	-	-	CASSSSTQYEQYF	TGTGCCAGCAGTTCCTCCACACAATACGAGCAGTACTTC
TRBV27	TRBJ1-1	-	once	CASMWQENTEAFF	TGTGCCAGCATGTGGCAGGAGAACACTGAAGCTTTCTTT
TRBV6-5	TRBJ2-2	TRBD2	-	CASSPGLAPGELFF	TGTGCCAGCAGCCCAGGACTAGCTCCCGGGGAGCTGTTTTTT
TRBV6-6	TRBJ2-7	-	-	CASHHASRGDEQYF	TGTGCCAGCCACCACGCTAGCAGAGGGGACGAGCAGTACTTC
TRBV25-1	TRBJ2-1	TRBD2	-	CASSPDLLAGVNNEQFF	TGTGCCAGCAGTCCCGACTTACTAGCGGGAGTAAACAATGAGCAGTTCTTC
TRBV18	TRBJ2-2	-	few	CASSGWTDTGELFF	TGTGCCAGCTCAGGGTGGACAGACACCGGGGAGCTGTTTTTT
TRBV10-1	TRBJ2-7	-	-	CASSEAEPYEQYF	TGCGCCAGCAGTGAGGCAGAACCCTACGAGCAGTACTTC
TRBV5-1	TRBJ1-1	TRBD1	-	CASSLAMGQGGTEAFF	TGCGCCAGCAGCTTGGCAATGGGACAGGGAGGCACTGAAGCTTTCTTT
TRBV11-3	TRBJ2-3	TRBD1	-	CASSAQGAPFDTQYF	TGTGCCAGCAGCGCCCAGGGGGCGCCTTTCGATACGCAGTATTTT
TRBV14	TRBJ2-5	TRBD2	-	CASSQYVGFMGTSGKETQYF	TGTGCCAGCAGCCAATACGTCGGATTTATGGGGACTAGCGGGAAAGAGACCCAGTACTTC
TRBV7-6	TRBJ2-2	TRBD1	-	CASSLLGTGGFGELFF	TGTGCCAGCAGCTTGTTGGGGACAGGGGGTTTCGGGGAGCTGTTTTTT
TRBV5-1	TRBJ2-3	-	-	CASSGPGWPSDTQYF	TGCGCCAGCAGCGGACCGGGGTGGCCATCAGATACGCAGTATTTT